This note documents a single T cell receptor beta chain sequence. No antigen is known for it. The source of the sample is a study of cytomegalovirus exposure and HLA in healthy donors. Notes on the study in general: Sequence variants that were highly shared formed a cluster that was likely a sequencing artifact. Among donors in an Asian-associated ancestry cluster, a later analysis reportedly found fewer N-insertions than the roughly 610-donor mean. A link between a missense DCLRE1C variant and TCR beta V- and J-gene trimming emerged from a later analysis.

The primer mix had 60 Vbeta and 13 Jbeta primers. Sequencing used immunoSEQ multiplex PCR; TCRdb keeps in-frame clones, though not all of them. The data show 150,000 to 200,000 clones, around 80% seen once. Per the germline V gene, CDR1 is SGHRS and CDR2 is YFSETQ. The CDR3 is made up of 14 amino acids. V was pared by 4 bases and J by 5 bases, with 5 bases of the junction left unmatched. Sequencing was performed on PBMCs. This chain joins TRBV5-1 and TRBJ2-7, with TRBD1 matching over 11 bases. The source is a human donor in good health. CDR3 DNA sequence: TGCGCCAGCAGCCTCGGACAGGGGGCGCACGAGCAGTACTTC. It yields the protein CASSLGQGAHEQYF.